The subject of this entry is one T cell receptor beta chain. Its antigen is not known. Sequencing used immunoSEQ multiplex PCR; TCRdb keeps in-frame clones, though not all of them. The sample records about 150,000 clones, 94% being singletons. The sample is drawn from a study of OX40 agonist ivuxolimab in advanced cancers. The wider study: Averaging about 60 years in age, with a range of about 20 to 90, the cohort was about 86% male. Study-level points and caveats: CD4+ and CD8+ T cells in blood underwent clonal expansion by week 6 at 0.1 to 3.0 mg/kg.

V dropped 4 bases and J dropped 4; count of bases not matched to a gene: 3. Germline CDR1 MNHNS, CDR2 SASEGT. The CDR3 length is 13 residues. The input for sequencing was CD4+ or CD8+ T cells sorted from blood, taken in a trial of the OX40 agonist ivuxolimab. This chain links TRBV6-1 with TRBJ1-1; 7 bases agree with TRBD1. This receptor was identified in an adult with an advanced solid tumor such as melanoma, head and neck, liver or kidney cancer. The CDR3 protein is CASSAPGGTEAFF. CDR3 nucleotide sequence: TGTGCCAGCAGTGCACCAGGGGGCACTGAAGCTTTCTTT.